The 19 T cell receptor beta chains below come from one sample, sequenced in a study of cytomegalovirus exposure and HLA in healthy donors. The PCR contained 60 Vbeta and 13 Jbeta primers. Sequencing was performed with immunoSEQ multiplex PCR; in TCRdb, only in-frame clones are kept and a portion is missing. The sample carries around 190,000 clones, about 85% recorded once. The material sequenced was PBMCs. All receptors come from a boy aged 2-15 years in good health and CMV-seronegative.

The chain carries TRBV12-5 and TRBJ2-2, with TRBD1 matching 8 bases. Germline V gene sequence: CDR1 LGHNT, CDR2 FRNRAP. V was clipped by 2 bases and J by 7 bases; unmatched bases: 6. The CDR3 is made up of 15 amino acids. CDR3 DNA: TGTGCTAGTGGTTTGCAACAGGGGGATCACGGGGAGCTGTTTTTT. Its protein is CASGLQQGDHGELFF.

The count of this clone is one. This chain joins TRBV19 and TRBJ2-7, with a weak D call TRBD1 (5 bases). Per germline, CDR1 LNHDA and CDR2 SQIVND (reference sequence). Trimming removed 6 bases from V and 5 bases from J, with 14 bases in between. The CDR3 totals 13 residues. The CDR3 loop reads CASSPQGNHEQYF. CDR3 in DNA: TGTGCCAGTAGCCCCCAGGGTAACCACGAGCAGTACTTC.

The chain combines TRBV7-2 with TRBJ1-2; perhaps TRBD1 as D (5 bases). CDR1 and CDR2 from the germline V gene are SGHTA and FQGNSA. V lost 5 bases, J lost 7 bases, and 17 bases lay in between. This CDR3 spans 14 amino acids. Written as DNA, the CDR3 is TGTGCCAGCAGCATGGGCGGGGCTCAGCGTGGCTACACCTTC. Protein product: CASSMGGAQRGYTF.

The rearrangement uses TRBV30 and TRBJ1-2, with TRBD1 identical over 10 bases. The CDR3 runs 13 residues. V shed 4 bases, J shed 6 bases, and the junction held 5 bases outside the gene matches. Per germline, CDR1 GTSNPN and CDR2 SVGIG (reference sequence). The CDR3 sequence: CAWTTGQGDGYTF. The CDR3 DNA sequence: TGTGCCTGGACGACCGGACAGGGGGATGGCTACACCTTC.

The chain has TRBV2 and TRBJ2-1, with 11 bases fitting TRBD2. The CDR3 runs to 14 residues. CDR1 and CDR2 (germline): SNHLY, FYNNEI. With V trimmed by 3 bases and J by 7 bases, 2 bases remained unmatched. The CDR3 loop is CASSDLAGGNEQFF. The CDR3 nucleotides are TGTGCCAGCAGTGACCTAGCGGGGGGTAATGAGCAGTTCTTC.

About this clone itself: Other DNA sequences in this specimen translate into the identical CDR3. The V call is TRBV5-1, the J call TRBJ1-4; 7 nucleotides line up with TRBD1. Germline V lookup: CDR1 SGHRS, CDR2 YFSETQ. The CDR3 covers 14 residues. V shed 0 bases, J shed 8 bases, and the junction held 4 bases outside the gene matches. This CDR3 is CASSLGQGGEKLFF. The CDR3 bases are TGCGCCAGCAGCTTGGGACAGGGTGGCGAAAAACTGTTTTTT.

The chain recombines TRBV30 with TRBJ2-7, with D maybe TRBD2 (6 bases). This CDR3 is built from 13 residues. V lost 3 bases to trimming and J lost 0 bases, with 9 bases between them. Germline V gives CDR1 GTSNPN, CDR2 SVGIG (reference sequence). Written as DNA, the CDR3 is TGTGCCTGGAGGCAGGGAGGCTCCTACGAGCAGTACTTC. Translation gives CAWRQGGSYEQYF.

This clone occurred once. The V and J genes are TRBV27 and TRBJ2-1; 14 bases are shared with TRBD2. With 0 bases clipped from V and 7 bases from J, the junction kept 5 bases outside the gene matches. Looked up from germline, CDR1 is MNHEY and CDR2 is SMNVEV (reference sequence). This CDR3 has 17 residues. CDR3 DNA sequence: TGTGCCAGCAGTTTATCGACTAGCGGGAGGGTGAAAAATGAGCAGTTCTTC. Protein product: CASSLSTSGRVKNEQFF.

The chain recombines TRBV29-1 with TRBJ1-3; D is unclear. CDR3 length equals 13 residues. Germline CDR1 is SQVTM and CDR2 is ANQGSEA. The V end lost 6 bases, the J end lost 0 bases, and 9 bases lay between the germline ends. The DNA for the CDR3 is TGCAGCGTGAGGCGACCCTCTGGAAACACCATATATTTT. Protein: CSVRRPSGNTIYF.

This clone was recorded a few times. The V call is TRBV5-1, the J call TRBJ1-2; tentative D call: TRBD1 (6 bases). This CDR3 contains 16 residues. Germline CDR1 SGHRS, CDR2 YFSETQ. Trimming cost V 2 bases and J 8 bases, with 22 bases left between them. The CDR3 DNA reads TGCGCCAGCAGCTTTTCTGGCCCGGGACAACCGGGCGGCTACACCTTC. Translation: CASSFSGPGQPGGYTF.

The rearrangement uses TRBV5-8 and TRBJ2-7, with 7 bases matching TRBD1. CDR3 size: 13 residues. Germline V gene sequence: CDR1 SGHTS, CDR2 YDEGEE. Unmatched junction bases numbered 3, after V lost 1 base and J lost 5 bases. The CDR3 protein is CASSLRDSNEQYF. The CDR3 DNA reads as TGTGCCAGCAGCTTGAGGGACAGTAACGAGCAGTACTTC.

The chain uses TRBV11-2 and TRBJ2-5, with a weak D call TRBD2 (6 bases). Germline CDR1 reads SGHAT; CDR2 reads FQNNGV. The CDR3 sequence is 15 residues long. Trimming cost V 5 bases and J 2 bases, with 15 bases left between them. The CDR3 region has the DNA TGTGCCAGCAGCCCGTGGGAGGAGTATCAAGAGACCCAGTACTTC. Protein: CASSPWEEYQETQYF.

This sequence joins TRBV7-3 and TRBJ2-1, with D perhaps TRBD1 (6 bases). Germline CDR1 and CDR2: SGHTA and FQGTGA. CDR3 size: 16 residues. V was trimmed by 1 base and J by 4 bases, leaving 14 bases between them. DNA of the CDR3: TGTGCCAGCAGCTTAATAGGTGGGGGCAGATACAATGAGCAGTTCTTC. Amino acids: CASSLIGGGRYNEQFF.

The chain links TRBV2 to TRBJ2-1; 7 bases fit TRBD1. Per germline, CDR1 SNHLY and CDR2 FYNNEI. This CDR3 spans 15 amino acids. Trimming cost V 5 bases and J 7 bases; bases outside gene matches: 11. CDR3 residues: CASSKTGDPWNEQFF. In DNA, the CDR3 is TGTGCCAGCAGTAAAACAGGGGATCCGTGGAATGAGCAGTTCTTC.

The chain joins TRBV28 to TRBJ1-1, with D possibly TRBD1 on 6 matching bases. The V gene lost 6 bases and the J gene lost 5 bases, with 13 bases spanning the gap. The CDR3 totals 13 residues. Germline V CDR1 and CDR2: MDHEN, SYDVKM. The CDR3: CASSNDRRTEAFF. The CDR3 DNA reads TGTGCCAGCAGCAATGACAGGCGAACTGAAGCTTTCTTT.

The genes are TRBV28 and TRBJ1-2, with 7 bases identical to TRBD1. The germline V gene has CDR1 MDHEN and CDR2 SYDVKM. CDR3 length equals 13 residues. The trim removed 3 bases at V and 5 bases at J, leaving 3 bases unmatched. CDR3 DNA: TGTGCCAGCAGTTTTGAACAGGGGTATGGCTACACCTTC. Protein product: CASSFEQGYGYTF.

V gene TRBV27 combines with J gene TRBJ2-3, with TRBD2 matching over 10 bases. Germline values: CDR1 MNHEY, CDR2 SMNVEV (reference sequence). The CDR3 spans 15 residues. Trimming removed 5 bases from V and 3 bases from J; junction bases left unmatched: 5. CDR3 protein: CASSSGGGSTDTQYF. CDR3 nucleotides: TGTGCCAGCAGTAGCGGGGGGGGGAGTACAGATACGCAGTATTTT.

This clone was observed a few times. The gene calls are TRBV25-1 and TRBJ1-1; D might be TRBD1 (6 bases). This CDR3 contains 18 residues. Looked up from germline, CDR1 is MGHDK and CDR2 is SYGVNS. The V end was cut by 4 bases, the J end by 0 bases, with 21 bases between. The CDR3 sequence: CASSGLSGTPYLNTEAFF. The CDR3 region has the DNA TGTGCCAGCAGTGGCCTAAGCGGGACACCATACTTGAACACTGAAGCTTTCTTT. The full variable domain, completed using reference TRBV25-1 and TRBJ1-1, is EADIYQTPRYLVIGTGKKITLECSQTMGHDKMYWYQQDPGMELHLIHYSYGVNSTEKGDLSSESTVSRIRTEHFPLTLESARPSHTSQYLCASSGLSGTPYLNTEAFFGQGTRLTVV.

The chain employs TRBV7-2 and TRBJ2-2, with D maybe TRBD1 (5 bases). Germline V gene data show CDR1 as SGHTA and CDR2 as FQGNSA. This CDR3 contains 16 residues. V was cut by 2 bases and J by 4 bases, with 14 bases left in between. The CDR3 nucleotides are TGTGCCAGCAGCTTAAACCGCTTAGGGGCCACCGGGGAGCTGTTTTTT. Its protein product is CASSLNRLGATGELFF.